Sequencing of this TCR beta chain was carried out in a study of blood T cell repertoires in COVID-19. Study at large: Samples of COVID-19 (acute and convalescent) were obtained from the United States, Italy and Spain.

TCRdb's copy holds only in-frame clones and misses some; the assay was immunoSEQ multiplex PCR. This sample has 150,000 to 200,000 clones, with roughly 81% found just once. Trimming pared 6 bases from V and 4 bases from J, leaving 15 bases between. This CDR3 comprises 14 residues. Germline V gives CDR1 LGHDT, CDR2 YNNKEL (reference sequence). The TCR originated in a man aged 35-49 years who had recovered from COVID-19. The J gene is TRBJ1-2, the V gene TRBV3-1 (or the pseudogene TRBV3-2), with no clear D. Sequences were obtained from peripheral blood. The CDR3, as DNA: TGTGCCAGCAGACCTACACGGGGTATCTATGGCTACACCTTC. Its translation is CASRPTRGIYGYTF.